This TCR beta chain was identified in a study of blood T cell repertoires in COVID-19. Study summary: Samples came from the United States, Italy and Spain, spanning acute and convalescent COVID-19. T cells, B-cell-depleted T cells, or PBMCs provided the cDNA or gDNA that served as material.

This table comes from immunoSEQ multiplex PCR, and its TCRdb copy is limited to in-frame clones, with some not included. Here the sample spans approximately 260,000 clones, around four fifths being singletons. Looked up from germline, CDR1 is SGHNT and CDR2 is YYREEE (reference sequence). The CDR3 is 14 amino acids. The V end lost 3 bases, the J end lost 0 bases, and 9 bases lay between the germline ends. The V call is TRBV5-4, the J call TRBJ2-5, with D perhaps TRBD1 (5 bases). The origin of this receptor is a man between 60 and 75 years old who had recovered from COVID-19. The sample comprised peripheral blood. CDR3 region: CASSSGHYQETQYF. CDR3 DNA: TGTGCCAGCAGCTCAGGGCATTACCAAGAGACCCAGTACTTC.